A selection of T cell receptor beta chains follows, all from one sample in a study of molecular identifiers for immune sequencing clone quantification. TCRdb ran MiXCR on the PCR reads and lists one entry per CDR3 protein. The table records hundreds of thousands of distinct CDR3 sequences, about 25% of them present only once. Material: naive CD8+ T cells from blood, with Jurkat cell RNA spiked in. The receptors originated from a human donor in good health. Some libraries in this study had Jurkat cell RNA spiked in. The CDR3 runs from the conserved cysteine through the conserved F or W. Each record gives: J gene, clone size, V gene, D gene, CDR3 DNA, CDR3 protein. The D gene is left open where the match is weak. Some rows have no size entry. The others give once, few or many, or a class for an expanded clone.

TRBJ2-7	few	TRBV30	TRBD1	TGTGCCATGGACAGGGGGCGTCAAGAGCAGTACTTC	CAMDRGRQEQYF
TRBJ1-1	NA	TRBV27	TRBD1	TGTGCCAGCAACGACCATTCGACAGGGCTTATGAACACTGAAGCTTTCTTT	CASNDHSTGLMNTEAFF
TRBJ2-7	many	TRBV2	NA	TGTGCCAGCAGTGAAGGGACAGCTTACTACGAGCAGTACTTC	CASSEGTAYYEQYF
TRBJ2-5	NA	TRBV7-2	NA	TGTGCCAGCAGCCTGGGAACCTCAGGGGTGTGGGTACAAGAGACCCAGTACTTC	CASSLGTSGVWVQETQYF
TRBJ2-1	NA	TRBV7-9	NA	TGTGCCAGCTGGCCGGGGGGCGGCAGTGAGCAGTTCTTC	CASWPGGGSEQFF
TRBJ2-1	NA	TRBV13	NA	TGTGCCAGCAGCCCAACAGGTACGACGGCGGTCAATGAGCGGTTCTTC	CASSPTGTTAVNERFF
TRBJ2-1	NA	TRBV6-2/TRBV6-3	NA	TGTGCCAGCAGGATGGTCTTATACAATGGGCAGTTCTTC	CASRMVLYNGQFF
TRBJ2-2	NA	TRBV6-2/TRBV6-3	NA	TGTGCCAGCTGCGGGGCCCACACCGGGGAGCTGTTTTTT	CASCGAHTGELFF
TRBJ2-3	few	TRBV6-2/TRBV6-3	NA	TGTGCCAGCAGATCCCTAGCTCTGGCAGATACGCAGTATTTT	CASRSLALADTQYF
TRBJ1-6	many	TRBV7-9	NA	TGTGCCAGCAAACGGGACGGCAATAATTCACCCCTCCACTTT	CASKRDGNNSPLHF
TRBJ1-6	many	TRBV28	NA	TGTGCCAGCAGTGGGGAGGCGTATAATTCACCCCTCCACTTT	CASSGEAYNSPLHF
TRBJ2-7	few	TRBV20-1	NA	TGCAGTGCTAGAGGACAGGACCTCCCCTACGAGCAGTACTTC	CSARGQDLPYEQYF
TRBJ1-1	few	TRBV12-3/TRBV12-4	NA	TGTGCCAGCAGTTTAGGGTGGGGGCTGGGCACTGAAGCTTTCTTT	CASSLGWGLGTEAFF
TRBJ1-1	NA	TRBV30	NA	TGTGCCTGGAGTGTAAACTCGAACACTGAAGCTTTCTTT	CAWSVNSNTEAFF
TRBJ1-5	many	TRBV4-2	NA	TGTGCCAGCAGCCAAGATTGGGGGCCACAGCCCCAGCATTTT	CASSQDWGPQPQHF
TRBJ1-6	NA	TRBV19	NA	TGTGCCAGTAGTATTGGGGCGCTCATGTATAATTCACCCCTCCACTTT	CASSIGALMYNSPLHF
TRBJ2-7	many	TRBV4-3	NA	TGCGCCAGCAGCCAAGATCTGTCCTACGAGCAGTACTTC	CASSQDLSYEQYF
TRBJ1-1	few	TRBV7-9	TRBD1	TGTGCCAGCAGCTCCTGGGACAGAAAGAACACTGAAGCTTTCTTT	CASSSWDRKNTEAFF
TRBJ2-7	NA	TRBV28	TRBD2	TGTGCCAGCAGTCCTAGGGCTAGCGGGAATCACTACGAGCAGTACTTC	CASSPRASGNHYEQYF
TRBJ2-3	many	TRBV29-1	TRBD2	TGCAGCGTTGCGACTAGCGGATACACAGATACGCAGTATTTT	CSVATSGYTDTQYF
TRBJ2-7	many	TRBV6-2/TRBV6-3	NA	TGTGCCAGCGAGACCCGGGCTGTCAGCTACGAGCAGTACTTC	CASETRAVSYEQYF
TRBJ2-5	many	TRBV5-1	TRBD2	TGCGCCAGTAGGATGACTAGCGGGGGAAAAGAGACCCAGTACTTC	CASRMTSGGKETQYF
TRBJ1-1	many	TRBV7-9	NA	TGTGCCAGCAGCTTGGACACTGAAGCTTTCTTT	CASSLDTEAFF
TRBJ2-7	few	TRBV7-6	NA	TGTGCCAGCAGCTTAGGCAATGGCGAGCAGTACTTC	CASSLGNGEQYF
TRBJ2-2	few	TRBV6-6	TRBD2	TGTGCCAGCAGTTACTCGCTTAGCGGGGGCCGGAACACCGGGGAGCTGTTTTTT	CASSYSLSGGRNTGELFF
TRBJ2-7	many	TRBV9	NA	TGTGCCAGCAGCCTTCCACCAGGGTCCGAGCAGTACTTC	CASSLPPGSEQYF
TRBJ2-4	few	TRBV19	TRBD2	TGTGCCGGTAGTATCGGGGGGAGGTCCGCCAAAAACATTCAGTACTTC	CAGSIGGRSAKNIQYF
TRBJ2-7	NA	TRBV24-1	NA	TGTGCCACCAGTGCCCAGGGTGCTTACGAGCAGTACTTC	CATSAQGAYEQYF
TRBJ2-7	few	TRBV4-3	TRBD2	TGCGCCAGCAGCCAAGAACCTAGCGGGGGGGCCTACGAGCAGTACTTC	CASSQEPSGGAYEQYF
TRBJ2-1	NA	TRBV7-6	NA	TGTGCCAGCAGCTTAGTTGTTTCGGGGAACAATGAGCAGTTCTTC	CASSLVVSGNNEQFF
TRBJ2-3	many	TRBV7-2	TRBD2	TGTGCCAGCAGCCAGCTTAGCGGGACAGATACGCAGTATTTT	CASSQLSGTDTQYF
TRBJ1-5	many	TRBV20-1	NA	TGCAGTGCTATAGGCCCAGGGATCTCGCCCCAGCATTTT	CSAIGPGISPQHF
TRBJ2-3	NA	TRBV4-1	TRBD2	TGCGCCAGCAGCCATGACACACTAGCGGGAGAGGTAGCGCAGTATTTT	CASSHDTLAGEVAQYF
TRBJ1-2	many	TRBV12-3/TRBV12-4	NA	TGTGCCAGCAGTCTAGGGATTCGCTACACCTTC	CASSLGIRYTF
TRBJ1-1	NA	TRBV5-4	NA	TGTGCCAGCAGCTTAGGAGGGTTGAACGCTGAAGCTTTCTTT	CASSLGGLNAEAFF
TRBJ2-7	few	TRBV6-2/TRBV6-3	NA	TGTGCCAGCAGTTACTTAGTGGCGGAGCGGGACGAGCAGTACTTC	CASSYLVAERDEQYF
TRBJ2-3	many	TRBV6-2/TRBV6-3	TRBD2	TGTGCCAGCGAGGGGTTGCATTGGAGCGGGAGGAACTCGGATACGCAGTATTTT	CASEGLHWSGRNSDTQYF
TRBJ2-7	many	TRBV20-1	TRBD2	TGCAGTGCTAGAGATTTGAGGGAGGGGACCTACGAGCAGTACTTC	CSARDLREGTYEQYF
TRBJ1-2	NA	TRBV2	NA	TGTGCCAGCGAAGCGGCCATAAACTATGGCTACACCTTC	CASEAAINYGYTF
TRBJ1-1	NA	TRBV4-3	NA	TGCGCCAGCAGCCCACTCGGGTCTTCGAACACTGAAGCTTTCTTT	CASSPLGSSNTEAFF